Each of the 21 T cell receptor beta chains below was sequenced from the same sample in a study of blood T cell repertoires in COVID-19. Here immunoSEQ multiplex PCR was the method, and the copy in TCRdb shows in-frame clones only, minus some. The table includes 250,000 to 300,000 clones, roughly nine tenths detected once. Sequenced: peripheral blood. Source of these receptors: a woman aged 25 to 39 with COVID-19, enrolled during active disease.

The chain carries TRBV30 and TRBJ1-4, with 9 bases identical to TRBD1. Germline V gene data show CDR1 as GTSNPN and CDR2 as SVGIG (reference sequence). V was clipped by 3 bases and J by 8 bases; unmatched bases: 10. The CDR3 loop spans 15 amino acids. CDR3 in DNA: TGTGCCTGGAGGCTTCTCGGGACAGGGCACGAAAAACTGTTTTTT. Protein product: CAWRLLGTGHEKLFF.

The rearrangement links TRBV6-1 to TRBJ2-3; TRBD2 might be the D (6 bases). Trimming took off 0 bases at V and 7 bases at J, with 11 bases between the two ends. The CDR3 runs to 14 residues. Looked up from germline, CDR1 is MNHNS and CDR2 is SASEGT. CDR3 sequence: CASSEAMEGYTQYF. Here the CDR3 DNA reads TGTGCCAGCAGTGAAGCGATGGAGGGTTATACGCAGTATTTT.

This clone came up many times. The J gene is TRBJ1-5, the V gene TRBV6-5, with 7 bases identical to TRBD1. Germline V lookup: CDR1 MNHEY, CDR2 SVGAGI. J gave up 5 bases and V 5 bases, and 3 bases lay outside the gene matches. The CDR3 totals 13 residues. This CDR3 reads CASSPGTDQPQHF. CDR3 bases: TGTGCCAGCAGTCCTGGGACAGATCAGCCCCAGCATTTT.

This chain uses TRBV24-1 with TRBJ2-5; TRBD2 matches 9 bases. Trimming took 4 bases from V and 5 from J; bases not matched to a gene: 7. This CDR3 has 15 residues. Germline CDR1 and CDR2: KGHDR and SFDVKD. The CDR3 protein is CATSDAREGRETQYF. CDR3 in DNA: TGTGCCACCAGTGACGCGCGGGAGGGCCGGGAGACCCAGTACTTC.

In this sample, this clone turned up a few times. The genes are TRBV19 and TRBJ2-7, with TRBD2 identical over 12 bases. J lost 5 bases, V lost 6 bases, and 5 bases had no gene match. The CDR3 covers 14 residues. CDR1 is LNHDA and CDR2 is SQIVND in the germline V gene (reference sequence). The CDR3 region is CASRTTSGSDEQYF. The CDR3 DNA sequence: TGTGCCAGTAGGACGACTAGCGGGAGTGACGAGCAGTACTTC. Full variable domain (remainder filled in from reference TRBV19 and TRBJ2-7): DGGITQSPKYLFRKEGQNVTLSCEQNLNHDAMYWYRQDPGQGLRLIYYSQIVNDFQKGDIAEGYSVSREKKESFPLTVTSAQKNPTAFYLCASRTTSGSDEQYFGPGTRLTVT.

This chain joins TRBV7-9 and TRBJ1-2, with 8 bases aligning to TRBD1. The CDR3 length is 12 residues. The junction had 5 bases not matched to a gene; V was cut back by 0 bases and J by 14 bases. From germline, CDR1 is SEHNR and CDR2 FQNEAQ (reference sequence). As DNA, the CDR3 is TGTGCCAGCAGCTTAGCGGGCAGGGGGCGAACCTTC. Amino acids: CASSLAGRGRTF. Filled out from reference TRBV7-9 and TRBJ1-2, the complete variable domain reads DTGVSQNPRHKITKRGQNVTFRCDPISEHNRLYWYRQTLGQGPEFLTYFQNEAQLEKSRLLSDRFSAERPKGSFSTLEIQRTEQGDSAMYLCASSLAGRGRTFGSGTRLTVV.

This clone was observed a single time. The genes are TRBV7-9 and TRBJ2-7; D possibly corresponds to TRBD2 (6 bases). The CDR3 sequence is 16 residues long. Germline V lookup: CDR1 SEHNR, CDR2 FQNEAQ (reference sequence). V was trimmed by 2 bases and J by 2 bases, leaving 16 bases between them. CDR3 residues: CASSLSFGSKAYEQYF. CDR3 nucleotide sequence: TGTGCCAGCAGCTTATCGTTCGGGAGTAAGGCCTACGAGCAGTACTTC.

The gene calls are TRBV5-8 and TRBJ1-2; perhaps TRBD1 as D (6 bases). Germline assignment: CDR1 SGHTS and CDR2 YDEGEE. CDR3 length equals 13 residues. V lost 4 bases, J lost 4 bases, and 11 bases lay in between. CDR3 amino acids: CASSTGQLYGYTF. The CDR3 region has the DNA TGTGCCAGCAGCACCGGACAGCTCTATGGCTACACCTTC.

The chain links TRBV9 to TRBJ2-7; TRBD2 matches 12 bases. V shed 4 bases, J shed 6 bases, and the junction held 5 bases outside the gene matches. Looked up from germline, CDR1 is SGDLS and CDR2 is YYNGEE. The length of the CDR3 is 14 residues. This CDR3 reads CASSPRLAGAEQYF. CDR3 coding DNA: TGTGCCAGCAGCCCCAGACTAGCGGGAGCCGAGCAGTACTTC.

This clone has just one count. The chain's CDR3 is CASSRRGDQPQHF. CDR3 bases: TGTGCCAGCAGCCGCCGGGGGGATCAGCCCCAGCATTTT. The V and J genes are TRBV3-1 (or the pseudogene TRBV3-2) and TRBJ1-5; a weak D match, TRBD1 (5 bases). Germline-derived CDR1 and CDR2 are LGHDT and YNNKEL (reference sequence). V shed 4 bases and J shed 5 bases, with 9 bases lying between them. This CDR3 is built from 13 residues.

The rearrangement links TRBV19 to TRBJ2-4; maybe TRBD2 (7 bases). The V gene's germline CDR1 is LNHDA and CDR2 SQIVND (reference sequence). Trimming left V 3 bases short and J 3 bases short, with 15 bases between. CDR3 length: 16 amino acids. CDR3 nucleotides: TGTGCCAGTAGTATTTCCGGGGGGCTTGGCAAAAACATTCAGTACTTC. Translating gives CASSISGGLGKNIQYF.

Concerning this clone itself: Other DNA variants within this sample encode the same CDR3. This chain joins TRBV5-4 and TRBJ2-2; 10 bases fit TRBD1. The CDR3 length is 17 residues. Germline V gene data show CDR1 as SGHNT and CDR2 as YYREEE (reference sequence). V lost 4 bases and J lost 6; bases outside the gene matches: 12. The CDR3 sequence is CASSLEVTGGRSGELFF. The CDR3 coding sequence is TGTGCCAGCAGCCTGGAAGTGACAGGGGGCAGATCCGGGGAGCTGTTTTTT.

The DNA for the CDR3 is TGTGCCAGCAGCTCCGGACAGGGCGTAGAGCCCCAGCATTTT. Its translation: CASSSGQGVEPQHF. The V gene is TRBV7-2, the J gene TRBJ1-5, with 8 bases that match TRBD1. The germline V gene encodes CDR1 SGHTA and CDR2 FQGNSA. Unmatched junction bases numbered 7, after V lost 4 bases and J lost 8 bases. The CDR3 is made up of 14 amino acids.

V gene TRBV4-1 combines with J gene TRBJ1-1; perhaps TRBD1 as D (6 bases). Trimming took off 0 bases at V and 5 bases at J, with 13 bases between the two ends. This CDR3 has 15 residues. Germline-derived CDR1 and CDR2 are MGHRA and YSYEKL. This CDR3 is CASSQDISGVTEAFF. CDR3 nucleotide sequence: TGCGCCAGCAGCCAAGATATATCAGGGGTGACTGAAGCTTTCTTT.

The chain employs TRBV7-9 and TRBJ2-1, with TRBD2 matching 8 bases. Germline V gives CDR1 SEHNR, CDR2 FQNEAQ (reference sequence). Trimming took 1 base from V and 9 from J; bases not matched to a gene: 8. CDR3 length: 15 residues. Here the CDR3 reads CASSLVVGAGGEQFF. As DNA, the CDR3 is TGTGCCAGCAGCTTAGTAGTTGGGGCGGGAGGTGAGCAGTTCTTC. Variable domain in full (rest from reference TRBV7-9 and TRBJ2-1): DTGVSQNPRHKITKRGQNVTFRCDPISEHNRLYWYRQTLGQGPEFLTYFQNEAQLEKSRLLSDRFSAERPKGSFSTLEIQRTEQGDSAMYLCASSLVVGAGGEQFFGPGTRLTVL.

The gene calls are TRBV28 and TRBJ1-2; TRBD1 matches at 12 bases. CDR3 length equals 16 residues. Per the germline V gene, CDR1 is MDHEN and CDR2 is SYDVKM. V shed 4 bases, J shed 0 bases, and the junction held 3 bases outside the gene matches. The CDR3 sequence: CASSSGTGGPNYGYTF. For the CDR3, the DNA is TGTGCCAGCAGTTCCGGGACAGGGGGCCCTAACTATGGCTACACCTTC.

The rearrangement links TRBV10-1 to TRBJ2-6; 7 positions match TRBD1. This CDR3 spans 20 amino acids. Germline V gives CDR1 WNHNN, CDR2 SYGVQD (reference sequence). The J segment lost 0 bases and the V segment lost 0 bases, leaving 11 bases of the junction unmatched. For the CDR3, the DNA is TGCGCCAGCAGTGAGTCCGTGGTAGGGACAGTCAACTCTGGGGCCAACGTCCTGACTTTC. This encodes CASSESVVGTVNSGANVLTF.

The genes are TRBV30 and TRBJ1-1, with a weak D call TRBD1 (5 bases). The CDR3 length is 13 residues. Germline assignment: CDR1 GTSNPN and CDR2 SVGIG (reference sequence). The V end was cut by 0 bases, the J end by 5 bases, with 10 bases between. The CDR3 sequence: CAWSVGGGTEAFF. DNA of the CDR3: TGTGCCTGGAGTGTTGGGGGAGGAACTGAAGCTTTCTTT.

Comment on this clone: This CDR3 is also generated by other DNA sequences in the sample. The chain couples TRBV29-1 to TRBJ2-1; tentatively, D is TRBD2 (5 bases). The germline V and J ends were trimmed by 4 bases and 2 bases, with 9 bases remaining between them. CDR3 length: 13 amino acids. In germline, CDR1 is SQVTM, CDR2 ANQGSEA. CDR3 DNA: TGCAGCGTTGGAAGCGGACCCTACAATGAGCAGTTCTTC. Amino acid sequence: CSVGSGPYNEQFF.

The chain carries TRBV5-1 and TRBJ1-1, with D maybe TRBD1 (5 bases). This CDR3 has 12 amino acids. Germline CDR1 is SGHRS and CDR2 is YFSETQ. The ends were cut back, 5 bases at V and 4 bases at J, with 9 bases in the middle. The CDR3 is CASRGEATEAFF. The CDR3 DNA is TGCGCCAGCAGGGGGGAGGCCACTGAAGCTTTCTTT. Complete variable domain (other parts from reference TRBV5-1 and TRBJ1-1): KAGVTQTPRYLIKTRGQQVTLSCSPISGHRSVSWYQQTPGQGLQFLFEYFSETQRNKGNFPGRFSGRQFSNSRSEMNVSTLELGDSALYLCASRGEATEAFFGQGTRLTVV.

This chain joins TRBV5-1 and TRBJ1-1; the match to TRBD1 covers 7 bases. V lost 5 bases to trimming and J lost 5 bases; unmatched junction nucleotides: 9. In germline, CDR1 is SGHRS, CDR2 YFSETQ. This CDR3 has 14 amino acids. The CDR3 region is CASRLTGTQTEAFF. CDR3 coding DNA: TGCGCCAGCAGATTGACAGGGACGCAGACTGAAGCTTTCTTT.